The rows below give T cell receptor beta chains drawn from one sample of a study of PD-1 blockade in classical Hodgkin lymphoma. Profiled with immunoSEQ multiplex PCR; TCRdb holds only in-frame clones, not every one. The top ten clones hold 8.3% of a sample with about 17,000 clones, approximately 68% of them seen once. This specimen consisted of peripheral blood mononuclear cells (PBMCs), obtained before the second cycle of nivolumab. The origin of the receptors is a human donor with classical Hodgkin lymphoma. Both conserved end residues are part of each CDR3. Each record gives: CDR3 length, D gene, V gene, clone size, J gene, CDR3 DNA, CDR3 protein. D genes are given only for firm matches. Only some rows state a clone size, as once, few, many or a class for expanded clones.

16,TRBD2,TRBV6-1,NA,TRBJ2-7,TGTGCCAGCAGTGAAGTGGGGGGGGAGGGCCCCCACGAGCAGTACTTC,CASSEVGGEGPHEQYF
17,TRBD1,TRBV5-8,few,TRBJ1-1,TGTGCCAGCAGCCTGCAGGGACAGGGGGGATTGAACACTGAAGCTTTCTTT,CASSLQGQGGLNTEAFF
16,TRBD1,TRBV7-9,NA,TRBJ2-7,TGTGCCAGCAGCCCGATGTTTGGGACAGGGCCCTACGAGCAGTACTTC,CASSPMFGTGPYEQYF
15,NA,TRBV13,NA,TRBJ1-6,TGTGCCAGCAGCTTAATGTGGGAGATAGATTCACCCCTCCACTTT,CASSLMWEIDSPLHF
13,NA,TRBV19,NA,TRBJ1-1,TGTGCCAGTAGTATTGGAGCAGTTTCTGAAGCTTTCTTT,CASSIGAVSEAFF
15,TRBD1,TRBV5-4,NA,TRBJ1-5,TGTGCCAGCAGCTTGGACAGGGGGCAGGATCAGCCCCAGCATTTT,CASSLDRGQDQPQHF
15,NA,TRBV5-1,few,TRBJ2-3,TGCGCCAGCAGCCTAAACAATATTCGCACAGATACGCAGTATTTT,CASSLNNIRTDTQYF
14,TRBD2,TRBV9,NA,TRBJ2-5,TGTGCCAGCAGCGGCGGGACTACAGCCTCAACCCAGTACTTC,CASSGGTTASTQYF
17,NA,TRBV18,NA,TRBJ1-3,TGTGCCAGCTCACCGGTCGGGGCTACCAGCTCTGGAAACACCATATATTTT,CASSPVGATSSGNTIYF
16,NA,TRBV27,NA,TRBJ2-3,TGTGCCAGCAGTACCTCGTCTGGGGGCTGGACAGATACGCAGTATTTT,CASSTSSGGWTDTQYF
13,TRBD1,TRBV30,medium-sized,TRBJ2-7,TGTGCCTGGGCGCGGACAGGGGGCTACGAGCAGTACTTC,CAWARTGGYEQYF
15,TRBD2,TRBV10-3,NA,TRBJ2-7,TGTGCCATCAGCGGAGGGGAGGGCTTATCCTACGAGCAGTACTTC,CAISGGEGLSYEQYF
15,NA,TRBV7-9,NA,TRBJ2-3,TGTGCCAGCAGCTTTGGGGGGCTAGCTCCAGATACGCAGTATTTT,CASSFGGLAPDTQYF
13,NA,TRBV7-9,few,TRBJ1-1,TGTGCCAGCAGCTCGGAGGGGGGCACTGAAGCTTTCTTT,CASSSEGGTEAFF
13,NA,TRBV28,NA,TRBJ2-7,TGTGCCAGCAGTATCCGGGCCCCCTACGAGCAGTACTTC,CASSIRAPYEQYF
16,NA,TRBV19,NA,TRBJ2-7,TGTGCCAGTAGTTCCCGGGGGTCCACCCGGGGATCCGAGCAGTACTTC,CASSSRGSTRGSEQYF
16,NA,TRBV4-1,NA,TRBJ1-4,TGCGCCAGCAGCCAAGTGGTCAGAATTTACTCTGAAAAACTGTTTTTT,CASSQVVRIYSEKLFF
16,TRBD1,TRBV28,NA,TRBJ1-4,TGTGCCAGCAGTTTAGGGACAGGGGGAACTAATGAAAAACTGTTTTTT,CASSLGTGGTNEKLFF
13,NA,TRBV9,NA,TRBJ2-7,TGTGCCAGCAGCGAGGACGAGACCTACGAGCAGTACTTC,CASSEDETYEQYF
13,TRBD1,TRBV19,NA,TRBJ1-4,TGTGCCAGTAGCTACAGGGGTGGTGAAAAACTGTTTTTT,CASSYRGGEKLFF
15,NA,TRBV4-2,few,TRBJ2-7,TGTGCCAGCAGCCCATCCGGTCCTTCTAACTACGAGCAGTACTTC,CASSPSGPSNYEQYF
12,NA,TRBV6-5,NA,TRBJ2-7,TGTGCCAGCAGTGACTGGAACTACGAGCAGTACTTC,CASSDWNYEQYF
13,NA,TRBV7-3,NA,TRBJ2-2,TGTGCCAGCAGCAGCGGATCCACCGGGGAGCTGTTTTTT,CASSSGSTGELFF
13,TRBD2,TRBV7-3,NA,TRBJ2-7,TGTGCCAGCAGCTCATCGGGGGGAGTCGAGCAGTACTTC,CASSSSGGVEQYF
11,NA,TRBV11-2,few,TRBJ2-7,TGTGCCAGCAGCTTAGCAACGGGGCAGTACTTC,CASSLATGQYF
14,NA,TRBV7-8,NA,TRBJ1-5,TGTGCCAGCAGTCCGGTCATCGCGAGTCAGCCCCAGCATTTT,CASSPVIASQPQHF
14,TRBD1,TRBV5-1,NA,TRBJ2-7,TGCGCCAGCAGCCGGGGACAGACGGCCTACGAGCAGTACTTC,CASSRGQTAYEQYF
13,NA,TRBV29-1,NA,TRBJ2-7,TGCAGCGTTGTATGGCCCTCCTCCTACGAGCAGTACTTC,CSVVWPSSYEQYF
14,NA,TRBV7-9,few,TRBJ2-7,TGTGCCAGCAGCCACCCGGGACATTCCTACGAGCAGTACTTC,CASSHPGHSYEQYF
14,NA,TRBV27,NA,TRBJ1-1,TGTGCCAGCAGCCTGACCAACGGGGACATTGAAGCTTTCTTT,CASSLTNGDIEAFF
13,NA,TRBV11-2,few,TRBJ2-1,TGTGCCAGCAGCGCCAGTCTAAACAATGAGCAGTTCTTC,CASSASLNNEQFF
15,NA,TRBV19,NA,TRBJ1-2,TGTGCCAGTAGTATCAATAAGGGTTATAGCTATGGCTACACCTTC,CASSINKGYSYGYTF
15,NA,TRBV28,once,TRBJ1-5,TGTGCCAGCACTTTGATAGGCGGGAGCAATCAGCCCCAGCATTTT,CASTLIGGSNQPQHF
15,TRBD1,TRBV30,once,TRBJ2-5,TGTGCCTGGAGTGCAGGGACAGGGGGCAGGGAGACCCAGTACTTC,CAWSAGTGGRETQYF
13,NA,TRBV7-7,NA,TRBJ2-5,TGTGCTAGCAGCTTTACGAAAACGGAGACCCAGTACTTC,CASSFTKTETQYF
12,NA,TRBV27,NA,TRBJ1-2,TGTGCCAGCAGTTTAAGAGGGTATGGCTACACCTTC,CASSLRGYGYTF
15,TRBD1,TRBV6-5,few,TRBJ2-4,TGTGCCAGCAGGGGGAGTGGACAGGGCAAAAACATTCAGTACTTC,CASRGSGQGKNIQYF
13,NA,TRBV27,medium-sized,TRBJ1-6,TGTGCCAGCAGTTTACCAGGGAATTCACCCCTCCACTTT,CASSLPGNSPLHF
13,NA,TRBV28,medium-sized,TRBJ2-1,TGTGCCAGCAGACTCAATATCGGGGATGAGCAGTTCTTC,CASRLNIGDEQFF
18,NA,TRBV19,once,TRBJ2-7,TGTGCCAGTAGTCCCACGGGACTTTTCGGTATTAGCTCCTACGAGCAGTACTTC,CASSPTGLFGISSYEQYF
12,NA,TRBV30,NA,TRBJ1-6,TGTGCCTGGAGTGCGACCAATTCACCCCTCCACTTT,CAWSATNSPLHF
16,NA,TRBV4-2,medium-sized,TRBJ1-2,TGTGCCAGCAGCCAAGATTTCAGGGGAGGTAACTATGGCTACACCTTC,CASSQDFRGGNYGYTF
16,TRBD2,TRBV5-1,NA,TRBJ2-1,TGCGCCAGCAGCCAAACCGGACTAGCGGGAGACCTTGAGCAGTTCTTC,CASSQTGLAGDLEQFF
18,NA,TRBV21-1,NA,TRBJ2-5,TGTGCCAGCAGCTCACACCCGGGACTAGTCATATTCCAAGAGACCCAGTACTTC,CASSSHPGLVIFQETQYF
16,TRBD1,TRBV28,NA,TRBJ2-5,TGTGCCAGCAGTTTTATTTGGACAGGGGATCAAGAGACCCAGTACTTC,CASSFIWTGDQETQYF
15,NA,TRBV15,few,TRBJ2-4,TGTGCCACCAGCCCCGGGGGGCCCGCCAAAAACATTCAGTACTTC,CATSPGGPAKNIQYF
13,NA,TRBV7-8,few,TRBJ1-2,TGTGCCAGCAGCTTGGACGGACACTATGGCTACACCTTC,CASSLDGHYGYTF
14,NA,TRBV28,NA,TRBJ1-1,TGTGCCAGCAGTTTTTATGAGGGGAACACTGAAGCTTTCTTT,CASSFYEGNTEAFF
15,TRBD2,TRBV7-9,NA,TRBJ2-1,TGTGCCAGCAGTTTGACTAGCGGCCTTTACAATGAGCAGTTCTTC,CASSLTSGLYNEQFF